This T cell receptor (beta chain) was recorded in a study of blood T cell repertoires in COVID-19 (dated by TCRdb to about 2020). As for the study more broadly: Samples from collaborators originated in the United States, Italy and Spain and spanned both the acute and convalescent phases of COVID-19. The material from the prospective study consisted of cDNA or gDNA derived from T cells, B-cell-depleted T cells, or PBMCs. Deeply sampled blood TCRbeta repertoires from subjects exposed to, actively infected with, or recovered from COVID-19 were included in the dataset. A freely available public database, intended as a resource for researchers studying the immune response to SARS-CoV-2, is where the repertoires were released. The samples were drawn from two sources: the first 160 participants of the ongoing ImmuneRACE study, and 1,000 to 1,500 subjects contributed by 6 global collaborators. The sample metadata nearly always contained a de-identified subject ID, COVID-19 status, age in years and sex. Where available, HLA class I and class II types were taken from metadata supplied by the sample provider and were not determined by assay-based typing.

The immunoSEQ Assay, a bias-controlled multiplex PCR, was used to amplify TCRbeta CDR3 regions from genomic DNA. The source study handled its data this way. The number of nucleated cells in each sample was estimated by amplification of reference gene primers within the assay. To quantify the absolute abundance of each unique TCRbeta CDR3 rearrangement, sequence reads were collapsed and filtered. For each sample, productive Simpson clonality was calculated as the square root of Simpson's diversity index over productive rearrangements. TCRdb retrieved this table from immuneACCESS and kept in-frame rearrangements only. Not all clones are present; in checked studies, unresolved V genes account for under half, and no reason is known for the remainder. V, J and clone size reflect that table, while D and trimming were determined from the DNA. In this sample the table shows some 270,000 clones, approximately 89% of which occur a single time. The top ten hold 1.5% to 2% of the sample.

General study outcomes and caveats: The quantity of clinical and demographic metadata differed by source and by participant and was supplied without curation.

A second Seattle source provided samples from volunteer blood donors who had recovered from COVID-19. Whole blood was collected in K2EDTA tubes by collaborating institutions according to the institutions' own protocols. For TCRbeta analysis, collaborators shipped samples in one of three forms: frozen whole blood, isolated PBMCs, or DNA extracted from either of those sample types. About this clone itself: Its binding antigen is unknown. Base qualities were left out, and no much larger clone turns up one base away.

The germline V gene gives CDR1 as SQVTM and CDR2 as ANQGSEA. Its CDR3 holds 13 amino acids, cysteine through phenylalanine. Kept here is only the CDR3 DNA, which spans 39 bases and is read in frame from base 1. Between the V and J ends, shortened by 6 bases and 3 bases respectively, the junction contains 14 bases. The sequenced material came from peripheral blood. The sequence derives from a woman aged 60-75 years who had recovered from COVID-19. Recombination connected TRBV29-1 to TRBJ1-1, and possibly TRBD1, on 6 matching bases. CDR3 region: CSVDMGGHTEAFF. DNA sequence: TGCAGCGTAGACATGGGGGGGCACACTGAAGCTTTCTTT.